This T cell receptor (beta chain) was found in a study of cytomegalovirus exposure and HLA in healthy donors. Overall study context: The 666 first-cohort repertoires shared a platform with the 130 or so validation repertoires, as reported in a later analysis.

Regarding the study as a whole: Clusters of TCRs from the first cohort tended to co-occur in the 95 to 150 validation repertoires (as a later analysis found). Reportedly, cytomegalovirus status was diagnosed with high sensitivity and specificity.

Sequenced by immunoSEQ multiplex PCR; TCRdb stores in-frame clones only, minus some. This table holds some 240,000 clones, approximately 82% found once. This clone was detected once. The antigen remains unidentified. There are 13 residues in the CDR3. The ends were cut back, 6 bases at V and 1 base at J, with 9 bases in the middle. From germline, CDR1 is MNHNY and CDR2 SVGAGI (reference sequence). This chain connects TRBV6-6 to TRBJ1-1; D not resolved. The sequencing input was PBMCs. The clonotype was recovered from a young woman in good health and CMV-seronegative. The CDR3 loop reads CASRVAGNTEAFF. The CDR3 coding sequence is TGTGCCAGCAGGGTCGCAGGGAACACTGAAGCTTTCTTT.